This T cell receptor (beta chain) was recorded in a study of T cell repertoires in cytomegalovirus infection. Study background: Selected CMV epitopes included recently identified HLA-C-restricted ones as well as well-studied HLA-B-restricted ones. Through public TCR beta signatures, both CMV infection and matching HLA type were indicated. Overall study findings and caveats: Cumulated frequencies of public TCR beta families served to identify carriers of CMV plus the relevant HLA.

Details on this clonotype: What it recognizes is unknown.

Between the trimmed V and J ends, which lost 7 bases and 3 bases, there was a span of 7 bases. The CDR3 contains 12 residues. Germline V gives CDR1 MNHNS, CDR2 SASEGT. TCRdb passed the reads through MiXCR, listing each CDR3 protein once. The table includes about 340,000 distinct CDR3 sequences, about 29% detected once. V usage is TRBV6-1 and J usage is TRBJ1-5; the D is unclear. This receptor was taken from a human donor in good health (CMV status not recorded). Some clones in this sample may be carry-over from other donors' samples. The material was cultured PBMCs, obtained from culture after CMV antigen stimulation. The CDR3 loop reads CASTILNQPQHF. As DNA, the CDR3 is TGTGCCAGCACTATTCTCAATCAGCCCCAGCATTTT.